This entry lists 27 T cell receptor beta chains sequenced from one sample in a study of Tregs in tolerant kidney transplant recipients. This table comes from immunoSEQ multiplex PCR, and its TCRdb copy is limited to in-frame clones, with some not included. Its table records about 23,000 clones. Mixed chimerism was transient after nonmyeloablative marrow transplants from related graft donors. The sequencing used CD4+ T cells from blood (PBMCs), collected 6 months after the transplant. The receptors shown here come from a human patient who received a combined kidney and bone marrow transplant. Some T cells may be graft donor cells.

On this clone itself: The CDR3 goes on 3 residues after the read ends, and that part is filled in from the germline J gene. The chain joins TRBV2 to TRBJ2-7, with a possible D match to TRBD1 (6 bases). Trimming cost V 6 bases and J 1 base, with 16 bases left between them. The CDR3 totals 15 residues. Germline-derived CDR1 and CDR2 are SNHLY and FYNNEI. The CDR3 region is CASRDSILTSYEQYF. The covered CDR3 bases are TGTGCCAGCAGGGACAGCATTCTTACTTCCTACGAG.

Regarding this clone: The read ends 3 residues before the CDR3 terminus; that terminus is restored from the germline J gene. V usage is TRBV19 and J usage is TRBJ2-2; 9 bases line up with TRBD2. V was pared by 1 base and J by 8 bases, with 5 bases of the junction left unmatched. This CDR3 region has 15 residues. Germline lookup yields CDR1 LNHDA and CDR2 SQIVND (reference sequence). The CDR3 sequence: CASSIGTSGRGELFF. The sequenced part of the CDR3 DNA is TGTGCCAGTAGTATAGGAACTAGCGGGCGGGGGGAG. The full variable domain, rest sourced from reference TRBV19 and TRBJ2-2, is DGGITQSPKYLFRKEGQNVTLSCEQNLNHDAMYWYRQDPGQGLRLIYYSQIVNDFQKGDIAEGYSVSREKKESFPLTVTSAQKNPTAFYLCASSIGTSGRGELFFGEGSRLTVL.

In the case of this clone: The DNA ends 3 residues before the CDR3 does, and the rest of the CDR3 is filled in from the germline J gene. The V gene is TRBV12-3 or TRBV12-4, the J gene TRBJ1-2; TRBD1 matches at 9 bases. Trimming cost V 5 bases and J 7 bases; bases outside gene matches: 11. The CDR3 is 15 residues long. CDR3 region: CASSPPGQGSRGYTF. The part of the CDR3 DNA that was read is TGTGCCAGCAGTCCCCCGGGACAGGGATCGCGTGGC.

With respect to this clone: The read gets to within 3 residues of the CDR3 end, and the germline J gene fills in the rest. The V gene is TRBV6-2 or TRBV6-3, the J gene TRBJ2-7; 8 bases map to TRBD2. The CDR3 has 13 amino acids. CDR1 MNHEY and CDR2 SVGEGT come from the germline V gene. Trimming at V came to 6 bases and at J to 6 bases, leaving 7 bases not matched to a gene. The CDR3 here is CASSQSGRPEQYF. The sequenced CDR3 bases are TGTGCCAGCAGCCAGAGCGGGAGACCCGAG.

To note about this clone: The CDR3 end lies 3 residues beyond the end of the read and is filled in from the germline J gene. The V call is TRBV19, the J call TRBJ2-1, with D possibly being TRBD1 (5 bases). V was cut by 1 base and J by 3 bases, with 10 bases left in between. The germline V gene has CDR1 LNHDA and CDR2 SQIVND (reference sequence). CDR3 length: 15 amino acids. Incomplete CDR3 DNA: TGTGCCAGTAGTATAGGTCAGGGTGTCTACAATGAG. Its protein is CASSIGQGVYNE. The entire CDR3 protein reads CASSIGQGVYNEQFF.

Concerning this clone itself: The read is 3 residues too short to cover the CDR3 end, so that end is filled in from the germline J gene. The chain has TRBV7-2 and TRBJ2-7, with D maybe TRBD1 (5 bases). The germline CDR1 and CDR2 sequences are SGHTA and FQGNSA. The CDR3 consists of 14 residues. V was cut by 3 bases and J by 2 bases, with 11 bases left in between. CDR3 loop: CASSFMDIAYEQYF. The CDR3 DNA, read in part, is TGTGCCAGCAGCTTTATGGACATCGCCTACGAG.

A remark on this clone: The DNA ends 3 residues before the CDR3 does, and the rest of the CDR3 is filled in from the germline J gene. The chain joins TRBV19 to TRBJ2-6; no reliable D call. The V gene lost 8 bases and the J gene lost 0 bases, with 8 bases spanning the gap. The CDR3 totals 14 residues. The germline gives CDR1 LNHDA, CDR2 SQIVND (reference sequence). The CDR3 sequence: CASRSLSGANVLTF. CDR3 DNA, as far as it was read: TGTGCCAGTCGAAGCCTCTCTGGGGCCAACGTC.

Turning to this clone: Sequencing ends 3 residues short of the CDR3 end; the germline J gene provides the rest. V gene TRBV7-9 combines with J gene TRBJ2-7; 10 bases fit TRBD1. J lost 2 bases, V lost 5 bases, and 6 bases had no gene match. Germline V gene sequence: CDR1 SEHNR, CDR2 FQNEAQ (reference sequence). CDR3 size: 15 residues. This chain's CDR3 is CASSRGDRGTYEQYF. CDR3 DNA (partial): TGTGCCAGCAGCCGAGGGGACAGGGGTACCTACGAG. Supplemented by reference TRBV7-9 and TRBJ2-7, the full variable domain reads DTGVSQNPRHKITKRGQNVTFRCDPISEHNRLYWYRQTLGQGPEFLTYFQNEAQLEKSRLLSDRFSAERPKGSFSTLEIQRTEQGDSAMYLCASSRGDRGTYEQYFGPGTRLTVT.

About this clone: The DNA ends 3 residues before the CDR3 does, and the rest of the CDR3 is filled in from the germline J gene. The chain carries TRBV29-1 and TRBJ1-2; D remains ambiguous. This CDR3 has 12 residues. Trimming removed 8 bases from V and 4 bases from J, with 14 bases in between. CDR1 and CDR2 from the germline V gene are SQVTM and ANQGSEA. The CDR3 DNA, read in part, is TGCAGCATCCGGCGGAACGCCTATGGC. Translation gives CSIRRNAYG. The full CDR3 is CSIRRNAYGYTF.

As regards this clone: Read coverage stops 3 residues before the CDR3 terminus; the germline J gene supplies the remainder. The gene calls are TRBV10-3 and TRBJ2-2; 9 nucleotides align to TRBD1. Germline values: CDR1 ENHRY, CDR2 SYGVKD. This CDR3 has 13 residues. The V segment lost 10 bases and the J segment 2 bases; nucleotides outside the gene matches: 2. CDR3 DNA (partial): TGTGCCACGACAGGGGGTAACACCGGGGAG. Translated: CATTGGNTGE. The CDR3 reads in full as CATTGGNTGELFF.

A remark on this clone: The read ends 3 residues early relative to the CDR3; the germline J gene fills the gap. The chain recombines TRBV7-9 with TRBJ1-3; TRBD1 matches 7 bases. CDR3 size: 12 residues. Looked up from germline, CDR1 is SEHNR and CDR2 is FQNEAQ (reference sequence). CDR3 sequence: CASSLKTGRIYF. The sequenced CDR3 bases are TGTGCCAGCAGCCTAAAGACAGGGCGC.

About this clone: The CDR3 extends 3 residues past the end of the read, so its final part is completed from the germline J gene. This chain uses TRBV5-1 with TRBJ2-5, with D uncertain. CDR3 length equals 12 residues. Per the germline V gene, CDR1 is SGHRS and CDR2 is YFSETQ. Deletions cut 7 bases from V and 2 bases from J, with 9 bases between. This CDR3 is CASRTTQETQYF. Incomplete CDR3 DNA: TGCGCCAGCCGTACTACTCAAGAGACC.

Comment on this clone: Read coverage stops 3 residues before the CDR3 terminus; the germline J gene supplies the remainder. This chain links TRBV20-1 with TRBJ1-5; D gene unclear. Trimming removed 1 base at V and 1 base at J, with 11 bases between. Germline V CDR1 and CDR2: DFQATT, SNEGSKA (reference sequence). The CDR3 consists of 15 residues. Here the CDR3 reads CSARVFVGSNQPQHF. The DNA read from the CDR3 is TGCAGTGCTAGAGTTTTTGTCGGGAGCAATCAGCCC.

Points on this clone: Coverage ceases 3 residues before the CDR3 finishes, and the germline J gene fills in the end. V usage is TRBV7-9 and J usage is TRBJ2-7, with TRBD2 identical over 8 bases. J was trimmed by 3 bases and V by 4 bases; bases with no gene match: 8. Germline lookup yields CDR1 SEHNR and CDR2 FQNEAQ (reference sequence). This CDR3 is built from 15 residues. Incomplete CDR3 DNA: TGTGCCAGCAGCTCCCGGGGGGGACTTAACTACGAG. Residues: CASSSRGGLNYE. The complete CDR3 sequence is CASSSRGGLNYEQYF.

To note about this clone: The DNA ends 3 residues before the CDR3 does, and the rest of the CDR3 is filled in from the germline J gene. The chain joins TRBV7-8 to TRBJ1-2, with 8 positions matching TRBD1. Trimming cost V 2 bases and J 4 bases; bases outside gene matches: 9. CDR3 length: 16 residues. The V gene's germline CDR1 is SGHVS and CDR2 FQNEAQ. The covered CDR3 bases are TGTGCCAGCAGCTTAACGAGTACAGGGGGATTCTATGGC. This sequence encodes CASSLTSTGGFYG. Given in full, the CDR3 is CASSLTSTGGFYGYTF.

CDR3 protein: CASTTGGAGDTQYF. The CDR3 DNA, read in part, is TGTGCCAGCACGACGGGGGGGGCTGGAGATACG. V is TRBV5-4 and J is TRBJ2-3, with TRBD2 matching over 8 bases. The CDR3 is cut off 3 residues early in the read; its end comes from the germline J gene. The length of the CDR3 is 14 residues. V was clipped by 6 bases and J by 5 bases; unmatched bases: 8. Germline V CDR1 and CDR2: SGHNT, YYREEE (reference sequence).

Points on this clone: The read ends 3 residues before the CDR3 terminus; that terminus is restored from the germline J gene. This chain joins TRBV11-2 and TRBJ2-3, with D perhaps TRBD2 (5 bases). This CDR3 comprises 12 residues. Germline CDR1 and CDR2: SGHAT and FQNNGV. The CDR3 bases that were read are TGTGCCAGCAGCTCTCCGGTCGGGGCG. Protein: CASSSPVGA. The whole CDR3 is CASSSPVGAQYF.

With regard to this clone: The CDR3 extends 3 residues past the end of the read, so its final part is completed from the germline J gene. The chain couples TRBV2 to TRBJ2-1; the D gene is possibly TRBD2 (5 bases). CDR3 length: 14 amino acids. Germline V gives CDR1 SNHLY, CDR2 FYNNEI. With 4 bases removed from V and 5 bases from J, the gap between germline ends came to 12 bases. The sequenced CDR3 bases are TGTGCCAGCAGTGGGACTTTCGGAAACAATGAG. It codes for CASSGTFGNNE. The CDR3 in its entirety is CASSGTFGNNEQFF.

With respect to this clone: The read ends 3 residues before the CDR3 terminus; that terminus is restored from the germline J gene. The chain employs TRBV20-1 and TRBJ1-1; 8 positions agree with TRBD1. Per the germline V gene, CDR1 is DFQATT and CDR2 is SNEGSKA (reference sequence). The CDR3 is 12 residues long. The chain's CDR3 is CSAGPGGVKAFF. The sequenced part of the CDR3 DNA is TGCAGTGCTGGACCAGGGGGCGTAAAG.

Its frequency marks this clone as medium-sized. The read comes to an end 3 residues before the CDR3 does, leaving the germline J gene to fill in the end. The J gene is TRBJ2-3, the V gene TRBV5-1; D possibly corresponds to TRBD1 (5 bases). The germline V gene has CDR1 SGHRS and CDR2 YFSETQ. The length of the CDR3 is 14 residues. V lost 5 bases and J lost 2, with 12 bases in between. The CDR3 sequence is CASSPQGSTDTQYF. Partial CDR3 DNA: TGCGCCAGCAGTCCCCAGGGTTCCACAGATACG.

As to this clone: From the germline J gene comes the end of the CDR3, since the read stops 3 residues before it. The rearrangement uses TRBV29-1 and TRBJ2-5; perhaps TRBD1 as D (6 bases). Trimming removed 1 base at V and 5 bases at J, with 17 bases between. Germline CDR1 is SQVTM and CDR2 is ANQGSEA. This CDR3 comprises 15 residues. CDR3 DNA, as far as it was read: TGCAGCGTTGAAGTGGACAGCTTTATAAGGGAGACC. This encodes CSVEVDSFIRET. From start to end, the CDR3 is CSVEVDSFIRETQYF. Complete variable domain (other parts from reference TRBV29-1 and TRBJ2-5): SAVISQKPSRDICQRGTSLTIQCQVDSQVTMMFWYRQQPGQSLTLIATANQGSEATYESGFVIDKFPISRPNLTFSTLTVSNMSPEDSSIYLCSVEVDSFIRETQYFGPGTRLLVL.

With regard to this clone: The read comes to an end 3 residues before the CDR3 does, leaving the germline J gene to fill in the end. V and J are TRBV20-1 and TRBJ2-3; D is possibly TRBD2 (7 bases). Germline CDR1 and CDR2: DFQATT and SNEGSKA (reference sequence). Trimming shortened V by 7 bases and J by 0 bases, and 14 bases separated the two germline ends. The CDR3 totals 14 residues. The CDR3: CSVRGGGSTDTQYF. The CDR3 DNA, read in part, is TGCAGTGTCCGAGGGGGGGGTAGCACAGATACG.

About this clone: The missing CDR3 end, 3 residues past where the read stops, is filled in from the germline J gene. This rearrangement joins TRBV30 to TRBJ2-5; 8 nucleotides line up with TRBD1. Germline V gene data show CDR1 as GTSNPN and CDR2 as SVGIG (reference sequence). Trimming cost V 2 bases and J 6 bases; bases outside gene matches: 5. The CDR3 is 13 amino acids. This CDR3 reads CAWSRDRGKTQYF. CDR3 DNA (partial): TGTGCCTGGAGTCGAGACAGGGGAAAGACC.

Notes on this clone: The read halts 3 residues ahead of the CDR3 end, with the missing end drawn from the germline J gene. The rearrangement uses TRBV19 and TRBJ1-2; TRBD1 matches 7 bases. Germline V gene lookup returns CDR1 LNHDA and CDR2 SQIVND (reference sequence). The CDR3 is 15 residues long. V dropped 5 bases and J dropped 7; count of bases not matched to a gene: 13. The CDR3 region is CASSSPKTGIIGYTF. The DNA read from the CDR3 is TGTGCCAGTAGTTCGCCCAAGACAGGGATAATTGGC.

About this clone itself: The DNA ends 3 residues before the CDR3 does, and the rest of the CDR3 is filled in from the germline J gene. The V call is TRBV7-8, the J call TRBJ2-3, with 10 bases identical to TRBD2. Germline CDR1 reads SGHVS; CDR2 reads FQNEAQ. The CDR3 runs 16 residues. The J segment lost 2 bases and the V segment lost 2 bases, leaving 4 bases of the junction unmatched. CDR3 region: CASSLRTSGHTDTQYF. The sequenced part of the CDR3 DNA is TGTGCCAGCAGCTTACGGACTAGCGGCCACACAGATACG.

A remark on this clone: With the read ending 3 residues before the CDR3 end, the germline J gene is used to fill in that end. The chain recombines TRBV20-1 with TRBJ1-5; 8 bases map to TRBD1. CDR1 is DFQATT and CDR2 is SNEGSKA in the germline V gene (reference sequence). With 3 bases clipped from V and 3 bases from J, the junction kept 4 bases outside the gene matches. CDR3 length: 14 amino acids. The CDR3 here is CSARNRGNNQPQHF. The sequenced CDR3 bases are TGCAGTGCTAGGAACAGGGGGAACAATCAGCCC.

On this clone itself: The read terminates 3 residues ahead of where the CDR3 ends, so the germline J gene completes it. This chain joins TRBV19 and TRBJ2-2, with TRBD2 matching 7 bases. The CDR3 is made up of 15 amino acids. V shed 6 bases and J 3 bases; nucleotides not matched to a gene: 7. Germline loops: CDR1 LNHDA, CDR2 SQIVND (reference sequence). The chain's CDR3 is CASRGGTGYTGELFF. Partial CDR3 DNA: TGTGCCAGTAGGGGGGGGACTGGATACACCGGGGAG.